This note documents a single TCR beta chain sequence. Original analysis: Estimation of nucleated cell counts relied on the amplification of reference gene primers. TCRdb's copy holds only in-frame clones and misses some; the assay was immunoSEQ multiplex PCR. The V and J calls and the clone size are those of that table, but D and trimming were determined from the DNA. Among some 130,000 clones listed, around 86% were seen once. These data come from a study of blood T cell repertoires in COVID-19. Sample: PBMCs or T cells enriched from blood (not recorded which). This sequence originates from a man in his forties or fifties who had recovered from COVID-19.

The CDR3 here is CASSSGTSGASDTQYF. CDR3 in DNA: TGCGCCAGCAGCTCCGGGACTAGCGGGGCTTCAGATACGCAGTATTTT. The chain employs TRBV5-1 and TRBJ2-3; 13 bases match TRBD2. The germline V gene encodes CDR1 SGHRS and CDR2 YFSETQ. Trimming took 3 bases from V and 4 from J; bases not matched to a gene: 5. The CDR3 extends over 16 amino acids.